This T cell receptor (beta chain) was sequenced in a study of EBV T-cell therapy then PD-1 blockade in nasopharyngeal carcinoma. The protocol was immunoSEQ multiplex PCR, while the TCRdb copy is restricted to in-frame clones and leaves out a portion. This table has about 17,000 clones, around 80% appearing once. Specified treatment: AdE1-LMPpoly-expanded autologous EBV-specific T-cell therapy followed by anti-PD-1 nivolumab. On this clone: The antigen remains unidentified.

The sequenced sample was CD8+ T cells from blood, obtained at day 0 from a patient whose treatment included autologous EBV-specific T cells and nivolumab. The TCR originated in a middle-aged man with nasopharyngeal carcinoma.

Here the CDR3 reads CASSVDPGIGSPLHF. The DNA of the CDR3 is TGTGCCAGCAGCGTAGACCCGGGGATAGGATCACCCCTCCACTTT. The genes are TRBV9 and TRBJ1-6; no firm D call. Trimming stripped 0 bases from V and 10 bases from J, with 14 bases between. The CDR3 is 15 amino acids. CDR1 SGDLS and CDR2 YYNGEE come from the germline V gene.